This T cell receptor (beta chain) originates from a study of T-cell reconstitution after alpha-beta-depleted transplantation in children. The TCRbeta library incorporated unique molecular identifiers. Each CDR3 protein gets one entry after TCRdb re-called the PCR reads with MiXCR. The sample has some 500,000 distinct CDR3 sequences; around 16% are singletons. This clonotype came up a few times. This CDR3 comprises 13 residues. Germline CDR1 reads SGHAT; CDR2 reads FQNNGV. Trimming took 1 base from V and 9 from J, leaving 10 bases between them. V usage is TRBV11-2 and J usage is TRBJ2-4; possibly TRBD1 or TRBD2 for D (6 bases each). The TCR comes from a human donor who donated a stem cell graft to a child with acute lymphoblastic leukemia. Sequencing used PBMCs from the stem cell graft donor, obtained from the stem cell graft. CDR3: CASSLGGGGIQYF. CDR3 sequence (DNA): TGTGCCAGCAGCTTAGGAGGGGGAGGCATTCAGTACTTC.